One sample yielded the 5 T cell receptor beta chains listed below, sequenced in a study of blood T cell repertoires in COVID-19. Here immunoSEQ multiplex PCR was the method, and the copy in TCRdb shows in-frame clones only, minus some. The sample records some 150,000 clones, around nine tenths being singletons. Specimen: peripheral blood. These TCRs come from a woman aged 60-70 years with acute or convalescent COVID-19.

The chain combines TRBV6-2 or TRBV6-3 with TRBJ1-1; D ambiguous. The CDR3 extends over 13 amino acids. V lost 2 bases and J lost 6, with 10 bases in between. Germline V gene sequence: CDR1 MNHEY, CDR2 SVGEGT. CDR3 loop: CASSYSGLAEAFF. The CDR3 DNA reads as TGTGCCAGCAGTTACAGCGGGTTGGCTGAAGCTTTCTTT.

This rearrangement joins TRBV5-5 to TRBJ2-1; unclear D gene. V was pared by 2 bases and J by 5 bases, with 5 bases between. This CDR3 is built from 12 residues. Germline-derived CDR1 and CDR2 are SGHKS and YYEKEE (reference sequence). For the CDR3, the DNA is TGTGCCAGCAGCTTAGCCCACAATGAGCAGTTCTTC. Translated, it gives CASSLAHNEQFF.

This chain connects TRBV7-3 to TRBJ1-6, with 7 positions matching TRBD1. Germline CDR1 reads SGHTA; CDR2 reads FQGTGA. Trimming took 4 bases from V and 8 from J; bases not matched to a gene: 5. The CDR3 covers 14 residues. CDR3 DNA: TGTGCCAGCAGCTCCTCAGGGGGTGATTCACCCCTCCACTTT. The encoded protein is CASSSSGGDSPLHF. The whole variable domain, filled in from reference TRBV7-3 and TRBJ1-6, reads GAGVSQTPSNKVTEKGKYVELRCDPISGHTALYWYRQSLGQGPEFLIYFQGTGAADDSGLPNDRFFAVRPEGSVSTLKIQRTERGDSAVYLCASSSSGGDSPLHFGNGTRLTVT.

CDR3 loop: CASSYSRTGEYGYTF. In nucleotides, the CDR3 is TGTGCCAGCAGTTACTCACGGACAGGAGAATATGGCTACACCTTC. The J gene is TRBJ1-2, the V gene TRBV6-6; 7 nucleotides line up with TRBD1. The CDR3 runs to 15 residues. The germline gives CDR1 MNHNY, CDR2 SVGAGI (reference sequence). V was pared by 0 bases and J by 5 bases, with 6 bases of the junction left unmatched.

The chain uses TRBV2 and TRBJ1-1; possibly TRBD1 for D (5 bases). Germline CDR1 reads SNHLY; CDR2 reads FYNNEI. The V end lost 10 bases, the J end lost 1 base, and 7 bases lay between the germline ends. CDR3 length: 11 residues. Written as DNA, the CDR3 is TGTGCCATACAGGAGAACACTGAAGCTTTCTTT. This gives the protein CAIQENTEAFF.